This T cell receptor (beta chain) originates from a study of OX40 agonist ivuxolimab in advanced cancers. About the research overall: Dosing consisted of intravenous ivuxolimab at 0.01 to 10 mg/kg every 2 weeks. Patients receiving dose escalation had hepatocellular carcinoma, melanoma, renal cell or head and neck cancer. Age averaged approximately 60 years (range about 20 to 80), and just over 80% were male.

Repertoires were generated with immunoSEQ multiplex PCR, while TCRdb's copy carries only in-frame clones and drops some. This sample has tens of thousands of clones; 89% occur once, and the top ten carry about 18%. This clone was seen a single time. As yet, its antigen is unknown. Regarding the study as a whole: Both blood CD4+ and CD8+ T cells showed clonal growth by week 6 at 0.1 to 3.0 mg/kg.

Trimming removed 0 bases at V and 4 bases at J, with 12 bases between. Germline assignment: CDR1 MGHRA and CDR2 YSYEKL. The CDR3 has 15 residues. The TCR comes from an adult with an advanced solid tumor such as melanoma, head and neck, liver or kidney cancer. J is TRBJ1-2 and V is TRBV4-1; D call uncertain. The starting material was CD4+ or CD8+ T cells sorted from blood, obtained in a trial of the OX40 agonist ivuxolimab. This CDR3 is CASSQDEGNSYGYTF. CDR3 DNA sequence: TGCGCCAGCAGCCAAGATGAAGGGAACTCCTATGGCTACACCTTC.